Listed below are T cell receptor beta chains from one sample, sequenced in a study of blood T cell repertoires in COVID-19. Some clones are missing from TCRdb's copy, which holds only in-frame ones; the method was immunoSEQ multiplex PCR. Among some 41,000 clones listed, roughly 84% were seen once. The sequenced sample consisted of peripheral blood. These receptors all stem from a woman in her 70s with acute or convalescent COVID-19. Both conserved end residues are part of each CDR3. The D gene is left open where the match is weak. Clone size appears in some rows only: once, few, many, or a class for an expanded clone.

clone size	V gene	D gene	J gene	CDR3 protein	CDR3 DNA
-	TRBV7-9	-	TRBJ2-1	CASTLLTAGIDNEQFF	TGTGCCAGCACCCTTCTGACGGCGGGAATAGACAATGAGCAGTTCTTC
-	TRBV27	-	TRBJ1-2	CASSPKSTGKRGYTF	TGTGCCAGCAGTCCCAAATCCACAGGGAAAAGAGGCTACACCTTC
-	TRBV19	-	TRBJ2-7	CASSYDSSMVSYEQYF	TGTGCCAGTAGTTACGACAGCAGTATGGTTTCCTACGAGCAGTACTTC
few	TRBV5-8	-	TRBJ1-2	CASSLVGSPGYGYTF	TGTGCCAGCAGCTTGGTGGGCAGCCCTGGCTATGGCTACACCTTC
-	TRBV28	-	TRBJ1-1	CASGGGNYEAFF	TGTGCCAGCGGGGGGGGGAATTACGAAGCTTTCTTT
once	TRBV6-4	-	TRBJ2-2	CASSETIDTGELFF	TGTGCCAGCAGCGAAACCATAGACACCGGGGAGCTGTTTTTT
-	TRBV10-3	TRBD1	TRBJ2-1	CATDSGTGVNEQFF	TGTGCCACCGATTCCGGGACAGGGGTCAATGAGCAGTTCTTC
-	TRBV15	-	TRBJ1-4	CATSRERLGEKLFF	TGTGCCACCAGCAGAGAGCGACTGGGTGAAAAACTGTTTTTT
-	TRBV5-4	-	TRBJ2-5	CASSLGEGLKYF	TGTGCCAGCAGCTTGGGAGAGGGACTCAAGTACTTC
-	TRBV7-2	-	TRBJ1-4	CASSLDRGGYEKLFF	TGTGCCAGCAGCTTAGACCGGGGTGGTTATGAAAAACTGTTTTTT
once	TRBV6-1	-	TRBJ1-1	CASSEIGDQRYSEAFF	TGTGCCAGCAGTGAAATCGGCGACCAGAGGTACTCTGAAGCTTTCTTT
-	TRBV18	-	TRBJ2-1	CASSLTGSPNSYNEQFF	TGTGCCAGCTCACTAACCGGGAGCCCAAACTCCTACAATGAGCAGTTCTTC
-	TRBV24-1	-	TRBJ2-2	CATSALTSNTGELFF	TGTGCCACCAGTGCGTTAACTAGCAACACCGGGGAGCTGTTTTTT
-	TRBV7-6	-	TRBJ2-3	CASSSPTGLSTDTQYF	TGTGCCAGCAGCTCCCCAACAGGTCTTAGCACAGATACGCAGTATTTT
-	TRBV6-5	-	TRBJ1-1	CATGGLMNTEAFF	TGTGCCACCGGGGGGTTAATGAACACTGAAGCTTTCTTT
-	TRBV5-5	TRBD1	TRBJ2-2	CASSVDRVPTGELFF	TGTGCCAGCAGCGTCGACAGGGTTCCCACCGGGGAGCTGTTTTTT
-	TRBV29-1	TRBD1	TRBJ2-7	CSVTPRDRGHSEQYF	TGCAGCGTCACTCCCAGGGACAGGGGGCACAGCGAGCAGTACTTC
once	TRBV6-5	-	TRBJ1-3	CASKIRGSSGNTIYF	TGTGCCAGCAAGATTAGGGGGTCCTCTGGAAACACCATATATTTT
-	TRBV24-1	-	TRBJ1-2	CATSGKYGSGYTF	TGTGCCACCAGTGGCAAATATGGGAGCGGCTACACCTTC
few	TRBV5-4	-	TRBJ1-2	CASSPISGGNYGYTF	TGTGCCAGCAGCCCTATCTCCGGGGGTAACTATGGCTACACCTTC
-	TRBV6-4	TRBD1	TRBJ2-5	CASSRDRGETQYF	TGTGCCAGCAGCAGGGACAGGGGGGAGACCCAGTACTTC
-	TRBV5-5	-	TRBJ2-7	CASSPDYPAYEQYF	TGTGCCAGCAGCCCGGACTATCCAGCCTACGAGCAGTACTTC
-	TRBV7-9	TRBD1	TRBJ2-7	CASSFNLTGSLYEQYF	TGTGCCAGCAGCTTTAACCTGACAGGGTCCCTATACGAGCAGTACTTC
-	TRBV24-1	TRBD1	TRBJ2-7	CATSDPGTGSYEQYF	TGTGCCACCAGTGACCCGGGGACAGGATCCTACGAGCAGTACTTC
-	TRBV5-5	-	TRBJ2-7	CASSFEASGEQYF	TGTGCCAGCAGCTTCGAGGCTTCGGGGGAGCAGTACTTC
-	TRBV9	TRBD2	TRBJ2-1	CASSVQASGTRASEQFF	TGTGCCAGCAGCGTTCAGGCTAGCGGCACCCGGGCGAGTGAGCAGTTCTTC
once	TRBV27	TRBD2	TRBJ2-7	CASSRRGGQALTRSYEQYF	TGTGCCAGCAGTAGGCGGGGGGGCCAGGCCCTAACCCGATCCTACGAGCAGTACTTC
-	TRBV6-5	-	TRBJ2-1	CASRSQAANEQFF	TGTGCCAGCAGGTCACAGGCTGCCAATGAGCAGTTCTTC
-	TRBV7-7	TRBD2	TRBJ2-2	CASSTTSGLNTGELFF	TGTGCTAGCAGCACAACTAGCGGGCTTAACACCGGGGAGCTGTTTTTT
-	TRBV4-3	TRBD2	TRBJ2-6	CASSQALAGLSGANVLTF	TGCGCCAGCAGCCAAGCTCTAGCGGGGTTATCTGGGGCCAACGTCCTGACTTTC
-	TRBV18	TRBD1	TRBJ1-1	CASSSAGGGTEAFF	TGTGCCAGCTCATCCGCAGGGGGAGGCACTGAAGCTTTCTTT
once	TRBV3-1/TRBV3-2	-	TRBJ2-1	CASSQGDYYYNEQFF	TGTGCCAGCAGCCAAGGAGACTACTATTACAATGAGCAGTTCTTC
-	TRBV21-1	-	TRBJ2-7	CASSNGTGSHEQYF	TGTGCCAGCAGCAACGGGACAGGGTCCCACGAGCAGTACTTC
-	TRBV12-3/TRBV12-4	TRBD1	TRBJ2-1	CASSRRQGNEQFF	TGTGCCAGCAGTCGTCGACAGGGCAATGAGCAGTTCTTC
-	TRBV5-4	-	TRBJ2-3	CASSLPSVTGLAQYF	TGTGCCAGCAGCTTGCCTAGCGTGACGGGGCTGGCGCAGTATTTT
-	TRBV7-2	TRBD2	TRBJ2-3	CASRRWTSGRAVKDTQYF	TGTGCCAGCAGACGATGGACTAGCGGGAGGGCCGTAAAAGATACGCAGTATTTT
few	TRBV5-7	-	TRBJ2-7	CASSRHFGEQYF	TGTGCCAGCAGCCGCCATTTCGGCGAGCAGTACTTC
-	TRBV11-2	-	TRBJ1-3	CASSLRRGSGNTIYF	TGTGCCAGCAGCTTACGGAGGGGCTCTGGAAACACCATATATTTT
-	TRBV10-3	TRBD1	TRBJ2-1	CAISRQGSESYNEQFF	TGTGCCATCAGCCGACAGGGTTCTGAGTCCTACAATGAGCAGTTCTTC
-	TRBV3-1/TRBV3-2	-	TRBJ2-2	CASSQEPGVTGELFF	TGTGCCAGCAGCCAAGAACCAGGGGTCACCGGGGAGCTGTTTTTT
-	TRBV29-1	TRBD2	TRBJ2-1	CSGRVAGASYNEQFF	TGCAGCGGAAGAGTAGCGGGAGCCTCCTACAATGAGCAGTTCTTC
-	TRBV6-5	TRBD2	TRBJ2-1	CASSPGTSSYNEQFF	TGTGCCAGCAGCCCCGGGACTAGCAGTTACAATGAGCAGTTCTTC
-	TRBV29-1	TRBD2	TRBJ2-3	CSVSPRGVRTDTQYF	TGCAGCGTTTCCCCTCGGGGGGTTAGGACAGATACGCAGTATTTT
-	TRBV4-1	TRBD2	TRBJ2-3	CASSQGIAGGPADTQYF	TGCGCCAGCAGCCAGGGCATAGCGGGAGGGCCCGCGGATACGCAGTATTTT
few	TRBV2	-	TRBJ2-1	CASSEQGQYNEQFF	TGTGCCAGCAGTGAACAGGGTCAGTACAATGAGCAGTTCTTC